This TCR beta chain stems from a study of CD8+CD57+ T cells in acquired aplastic anemia. Overall study: When averaged, DNA from sorted CD4+ and CD8+ cells came to 3 to 4 ug.

Sequenced patients had shown CD8+CD57+ cell expansion by flow cytometry. Profiles of TCR beta VDJ and CDR3 were generated from a genomic DNA template. MiXCR was run by TCRdb on the reads, yielding one entry per CDR3 protein. The sample includes roughly 200,000 distinct CDR3 sequences, roughly three fifths of them seen just once. CDR3 size: 12 residues. V was trimmed by 6 bases and J by 5 bases, leaving 11 bases between them. Looked up from germline, CDR1 is MNHEY and CDR2 is SMNVEV (reference sequence). The chain uses TRBV27 and TRBJ2-7, with D perhaps TRBD1 (7 bases). The sample consisted of sorted CD4+, CD8+, or CD8+CD57+ T cells (not recorded which) from PBMCs. The source is a human donor with aplastic anemia. In nucleotides, the CDR3 is TGTGCCAGCAGGCAGGGGGGCAACGAGCAGTACTTC. Protein product: CASRQGGNEQYF.